These 17 T cell receptor beta chains were sequenced from one sample in a study of blood T cell repertoires in COVID-19. The protocol was immunoSEQ multiplex PCR, while the TCRdb copy is restricted to in-frame clones and leaves out a portion. The data show 180,000 or so clones, 80% to 90% seen once. The source material was peripheral blood. Receptors originate from a man aged 55 to 70 with acute or convalescent COVID-19.

The gene calls are TRBV5-1 and TRBJ2-3, with 11 bases lining up with TRBD2. The CDR3 totals 16 residues. Germline-derived CDR1 and CDR2 are SGHRS and YFSETQ. V was clipped by 4 bases and J by 1 base; unmatched bases: 5. CDR3 residues: CASSAEGLAGTDTQYF. Here the CDR3 DNA reads TGCGCCAGCAGCGCCGAGGGACTAGCGGGCACAGATACGCAGTATTTT.

The CDR3 protein is CASSQTGIWYGYTF. Written as DNA, the CDR3 is TGTGCCAGCAGTCAGACAGGGATTTGGTATGGCTACACCTTC. The chain recombines TRBV28 with TRBJ1-2, with TRBD1 matching over 7 bases. Germline lookup yields CDR1 MDHEN and CDR2 SYDVKM. The CDR3 is 14 amino acids. The trim removed 5 bases at V and 5 bases at J, leaving 8 bases unmatched.

This sequence joins TRBV5-1 and TRBJ2-2; weak D call: TRBD1 (5 bases). Between the trimmed V and J ends, which lost 3 bases and 6 bases, there was a span of 15 bases. The CDR3 is 15 amino acids. From germline, CDR1 is SGHRS and CDR2 YFSETQ. CDR3 DNA: TGCGCCAGCAGCTCCCGAACGGAAGGGGCCGGGGAGCTGTTTTTT. This translates into CASSSRTEGAGELFF.

V usage is TRBV5-1 and J usage is TRBJ2-1; TRBD2 matches 13 bases. With 7 bases clipped from V and 8 bases from J, the junction kept 6 bases outside the gene matches. The CDR3 has 14 amino acids. CDR1 and CDR2 (germline): SGHRS, YFSETQ. The CDR3 nucleotides are TGCGCCAGCGGGACTAGCGGGACCCCGGATGAGCAGTTCTTC. As protein: CASGTSGTPDEQFF. The full variable domain, in which reference TRBV5-1 and TRBJ2-1 provide the parts outside the CDR3, is KAGVTQTPRYLIKTRGQQVTLSCSPISGHRSVSWYQQTPGQGLQFLFEYFSETQRNKGNFPGRFSGRQFSNSRSEMNVSTLELGDSALYLCASGTSGTPDEQFFGPGTRLTVL.

CDR3 nucleotide sequence: TGTGCCAGCACCTCTCAACAGGGGGCATCGAACACCATATATTTT. It translates to CASTSQQGASNTIYF. The chain is built from TRBV13 and TRBJ1-3, with 9 bases identical to TRBD1. The CDR3 is 15 residues long. The J segment lost 7 bases and the V segment lost 7 bases, leaving 11 bases of the junction unmatched. The V gene's germline CDR1 is PRHDT and CDR2 FYEKMQ (reference sequence).

The V gene is TRBV5-1, the J gene TRBJ2-3; D is unresolved. The CDR3 loop spans 13 amino acids. V gave up 1 base and J gave up 5 bases, with 8 bases separating them. The germline V gene has CDR1 SGHRS and CDR2 YFSETQ. Here the CDR3 DNA reads TGCGCCAGCAGCTTGAAGTTAGTAGATACGCAGTATTTT. It specifies CASSLKLVDTQYF.

V usage is TRBV29-1 and J usage is TRBJ2-7; TRBD2 agrees at 10 bases. V lost 5 bases, J lost 6 bases, and 4 bases stayed unmatched. Germline V CDR1 and CDR2: SQVTM, ANQGSEA. The CDR3 runs 12 residues. CDR3 sequence (DNA): TGCAGCGTTTTCTTAGCGGGAGGCGAGCAGTACTTC. This translates into CSVFLAGGEQYF.

J is TRBJ2-2 and V is TRBV7-2; 7 positions agree with TRBD1. V was clipped by 5 bases and J by 6 bases; unmatched bases: 3. CDR3 length: 13 residues. Germline V gene sequence: CDR1 SGHTA, CDR2 FQGNSA. The CDR3 nucleotides are TGTGCCAGCAGCCGTGACAGGGCCGGGGAGCTGTTTTTT. This encodes CASSRDRAGELFF. The variable domain in full, completed from reference TRBV7-2 and TRBJ2-2, reads GAGVSQSPSNKVTEKGKDVELRCDPISGHTALYWYRQSLGQGLEFLIYFQGNSAPDKSGLPSDRFSAERTGGSVSTLTIQRTQQEDSAVYLCASSRDRAGELFFGEGSRLTVL.

The chain carries TRBV4-1 and TRBJ1-1; D call uncertain. Germline assignment: CDR1 MGHRA and CDR2 YSYEKL. The V end was cut by 0 bases, the J end by 4 bases, with 15 bases between. CDR3 size: 16 residues. CDR3 amino acids: CASSQEDGEGSTEAFF. The DNA for the CDR3 is TGCGCCAGCAGCCAAGAGGACGGGGAAGGGAGCACTGAAGCTTTCTTT.

V usage is TRBV9 and J usage is TRBJ2-1; 16 bases match TRBD2. Germline loops: CDR1 SGDLS, CDR2 YYNGEE. Trimming at V came to 2 bases and at J to 9 bases, leaving 8 bases not matched to a gene. The length of the CDR3 is 17 residues. The CDR3 loop is CASSVGGLAGGSGEQFF. The CDR3 nucleotides read TGTGCCAGCAGCGTGGGGGGACTAGCGGGAGGGAGCGGTGAGCAGTTCTTC.

In its sample, this clone was seen once. V gene TRBV7-8 combines with J gene TRBJ2-7, with D uncertain. The germline V gene has CDR1 SGHVS and CDR2 FQNEAQ. The CDR3 is 13 amino acids. V was pared by 1 base and J by 6 bases, with 10 bases between. CDR3 loop: CASSLVTRSEQYF. CDR3 nucleotides: TGTGCCAGCAGCTTAGTAACCCGGTCCGAGCAGTACTTC. The full variable domain, its missing parts supplied by reference TRBV7-8 and TRBJ2-7, is GAGVSQSPRYKVAKRGQDVALRCDPISGHVSLFWYQQALGQGPEFLTYFQNEAQLDKSGLPSDRFFAERPEGSVSTLKIQRTQQEDSAVYLCASSLVTRSEQYFGPGTRLTVT.

The chain's CDR3 is CASSLFRDRASGNTIYF. In DNA form, the CDR3 reads TGTGCCAGCAGCTTGTTTCGGGACAGAGCCTCTGGAAACACCATATATTTT. V and J are TRBV5-6 and TRBJ1-3; 7 bases fit TRBD1. This CDR3 region has 17 residues. CDR1 SGHDT and CDR2 YYEEEE come from the germline V gene. Trimming removed 1 base from V and 0 bases from J; junction bases left unmatched: 7.

The CDR3 DNA follows: TGCGCCAGCAGCCAGGTATTAGAAGCTAACTATGGCTACACCTTC. Protein sequence: CASSQVLEANYGYTF. This chain connects TRBV4-1 to TRBJ1-2; D is unresolved. This CDR3 region has 15 residues. The V end was cut by 3 bases, the J end by 0 bases, with 11 bases between. The germline V gene has CDR1 MGHRA and CDR2 YSYEKL.

This clone was seen a handful of times. The genes are TRBV4-2 and TRBJ2-3, with D perhaps TRBD2 (6 bases). The CDR3 contains 17 residues. The germline gives CDR1 LGHNA, CDR2 YNFKEQ. V shed 6 bases and J shed 3 bases, with 22 bases lying between them. In nucleotides, the CDR3 is TGTGCCAGCAGTAATACGGACACGGGAGTATTTACAGATACGCAGTATTTT. Encoded protein: CASSNTDTGVFTDTQYF.

The J gene is TRBJ1-2, the V gene TRBV6-5; no reliable D call. Germline CDR1 reads MNHEY; CDR2 reads SVGAGI. This CDR3 contains 13 residues. The V end lost 4 bases, the J end lost 4 bases, and 10 bases lay between the germline ends. The CDR3 nucleotides are TGTGCCAGCAGTTTAGACACCTCCTATGGCTACACCTTC. Its protein is CASSLDTSYGYTF.

The chain links TRBV7-9 to TRBJ1-2; D remains ambiguous. Germline-derived CDR1 and CDR2 are SEHNR and FQNEAQ (reference sequence). The CDR3 sequence is 15 residues long. Trimming took off 3 bases at V and 0 bases at J, with 11 bases between the two ends. CDR3 bases: TGTGCCAGCAGCTTGGGGAGGACGGCTAACTATGGCTACACCTTC. It translates to CASSLGRTANYGYTF.

V and J are TRBV28 and TRBJ2-2; 8 bases are shared with TRBD1. Per the germline V gene, CDR1 is MDHEN and CDR2 is SYDVKM. The length of the CDR3 is 16 residues. With 6 bases clipped from V and 1 base from J, the junction kept 7 bases outside the gene matches. The CDR3 region is CASRSTGAMNTGELFF. CDR3 coding DNA: TGTGCCAGCAGGTCGACAGGGGCAATGAACACCGGGGAGCTGTTTTTT.